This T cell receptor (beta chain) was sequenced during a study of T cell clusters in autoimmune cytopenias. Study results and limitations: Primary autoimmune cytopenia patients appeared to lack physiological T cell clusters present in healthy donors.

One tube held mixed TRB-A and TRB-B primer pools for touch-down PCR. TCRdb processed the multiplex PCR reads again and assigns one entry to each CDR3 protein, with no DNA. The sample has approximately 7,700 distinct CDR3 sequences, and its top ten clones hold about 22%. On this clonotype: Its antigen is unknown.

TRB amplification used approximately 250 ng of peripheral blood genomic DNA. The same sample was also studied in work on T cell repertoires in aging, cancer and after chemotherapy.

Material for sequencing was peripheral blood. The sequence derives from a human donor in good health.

This CDR3 reads CASSTPGQGVNQPQHF. This chain joins TRBV19 and TRBJ1-5; lacking DNA, the TRBD1 call made by TCRdb goes unchecked. Per the germline V gene, CDR1 is LNHDA and CDR2 is SQIVND (reference sequence). The CDR3 is 16 residues long.